These 24 T cell receptor beta chains were sequenced from one sample in a study of blood T cell dynamics during melanoma immunotherapy. Specified time point: week 3, after first cycle of checkpoint inhibitor. The protocol was immunoSEQ multiplex PCR, while the TCRdb copy is restricted to in-frame clones and leaves out a portion. The table records roughly 8,000 clones, approximately 85% of them present only once. The source material was blood, sampled from a patient treated with checkpoint blockade. The receptors stem from a human donor with melanoma.

The chain couples TRBV27 to TRBJ1-6; D possibly corresponds to TRBD1 (5 bases). Deletions cut 3 bases from V and 9 bases from J, with 18 bases between. Germline CDR1 and CDR2: MNHEY and SMNVEV (reference sequence). The CDR3 extends over 16 amino acids. In nucleotides, the CDR3 is TGTGCCAGCAGTTTCGGGCAGGGTGGAGTTGGTTCACCCCTCCACTTT. This sequence encodes CASSFGQGGVGSPLHF.

The chain has TRBV7-9 and TRBJ1-2; 10 nucleotides match TRBD1. Unmatched junction bases numbered 15, after V lost 5 bases and J lost 12 bases. Per the germline V gene, CDR1 is SEHNR and CDR2 is FQNEAQ (reference sequence). The CDR3 runs 15 residues. CDR3 amino acids: CASSPPGQGPTRDTF. Written as DNA, the CDR3 is TGTGCCAGCAGCCCCCCGGGACAGGGGCCCACAAGGGACACCTTC.

The chain employs TRBV9 and TRBJ2-7; 13 positions agree with TRBD2. This CDR3 contains 15 residues. V was pared by 2 bases and J by 3 bases, with 2 bases of the junction left unmatched. The germline V gene has CDR1 SGDLS and CDR2 YYNGEE. In DNA form, the CDR3 reads TGTGCCAGCAGCGTTGGACTAGCGGGAGACTACGAGCAGTACTTC. This codes for CASSVGLAGDYEQYF. The full variable domain, completed using reference TRBV9 and TRBJ2-7, is DSGVTQTPKHLITATGQRVTLRCSPRSGDLSVYWYQQSLDQGLQFLIQYYNGEERAKGNILERFSAQQFPDLHSELNLSSLELGDSALYFCASSVGLAGDYEQYFGPGTRLTVT.

In this sample, this clone turned up once. J is TRBJ1-1 and V is TRBV19; TRBD1 aligns across 7 bases. CDR3 length: 15 amino acids. Per germline, CDR1 LNHDA and CDR2 SQIVND (reference sequence). V trimming: 4 bases; J trimming: 0 bases; junction bases outside the gene matches: 5. CDR3 nucleotide sequence: TGTGCCAGTAGTAGGGGACAGTTCATGAACACTGAAGCTTTCTTT. This codes for CASSRGQFMNTEAFF.

This chain links TRBV5-4 with TRBJ2-5; the match to TRBD2 covers 11 bases. Germline V gene sequence: CDR1 SGHNT, CDR2 YYREEE (reference sequence). The junction had 12 bases not matched to a gene; V was cut back by 6 bases and J by 8 bases. This CDR3 spans 15 amino acids. The CDR3 sequence is CASNGVAGGLETQYF. CDR3 coding DNA: TGTGCCAGCAACGGAGTAGCGGGAGGGCTTGAAACCCAGTACTTC.

This rearrangement joins TRBV6-5 to TRBJ1-5; a weak D match, TRBD1 (5 bases). Germline CDR1 reads MNHEY; CDR2 reads SVGAGI. The CDR3 loop spans 16 amino acids. V lost 3 bases and J 7 bases, leaving 19 bases between the germline ends. The CDR3 bases are TGTGCCAGCAGTTATTACCCCCTCTTAGGGGAACAGCCCCAGCATTTT. Protein product: CASSYYPLLGEQPQHF.

The chain carries TRBV5-1 and TRBJ2-7; 13 bases are a match to TRBD2. V lost 4 bases to trimming and J lost 1 base; unmatched junction nucleotides: 8. Germline CDR1 SGHRS, CDR2 YFSETQ. CDR3 length equals 17 residues. The DNA of the CDR3 is TGCGCCAGCAGCCACGGACTAGCGGGAGCGTCTTCCTACGAGCAGTACTTC. Amino acid sequence: CASSHGLAGASSYEQYF.

The rearrangement links TRBV7-9 to TRBJ2-1, with a possible D match to TRBD1 (7 bases). Germline V CDR1 and CDR2: SEHNR, FQNEAQ (reference sequence). V was trimmed by 5 bases and J by 4 bases, leaving 24 bases between them. The CDR3 is 18 amino acids. The CDR3 coding sequence is TGTGCCAGCAGCCCCCAGGGGGAGGAGAGGGCCCTTTACAATGAGCAGTTCTTC. Its protein is CASSPQGEERALYNEQFF.

This sequence joins TRBV28 and TRBJ1-6; D remains unclear. The V gene lost 4 bases and the J gene lost 10 bases, with 11 bases spanning the gap. This CDR3 has 13 residues. CDR1 MDHEN and CDR2 SYDVKM come from the germline V gene. The CDR3 spells CASSWVVGSPLHF. Here the CDR3 DNA reads TGTGCCAGCAGTTGGGTGGTGGGCTCACCCCTCCACTTT.

The V call is TRBV7-8, the J call TRBJ2-5, with D maybe TRBD2 (5 bases). With the DNA end fitting TRBJ2-7 better, the J assignment may be wrong. The germline V gene encodes CDR1 SGHVS and CDR2 FQNEAQ. This CDR3 comprises 13 residues. The chain's CDR3 is CASSLAHGDEQYF. The DNA for the CDR3 is TGTGCCAGCAGCTTAGCGCACGGGGACGAGCAGTACTTC.

V usage is TRBV5-1 and J usage is TRBJ1-1; weak D call: TRBD1 (5 bases). The germline V gene has CDR1 SGHRS and CDR2 YFSETQ. The V gene lost 2 bases and the J gene lost 6 bases, with 17 bases spanning the gap. There are 15 residues in the CDR3. The CDR3 coding sequence is TGCGCCAGCAGCTTAGGAGGAAGGGGAATGGCTGAAGCTTTCTTT. Encoded protein: CASSLGGRGMAEAFF.

This clone was counted between two and nine times. The chain carries TRBV23-1 and TRBJ1-5; D is unresolved. TRBV23-1 falls under the ORF class, with uncertain function. The V gene lost 2 bases and the J gene lost 2 bases, with 13 bases spanning the gap. This CDR3 spans 16 amino acids. The CDR3, as DNA: TGCGCCAGCAGTCAAAAGACATCGTGTGGCAATCAGCCCCAGCATTTT. This codes for CASSQKTSCGNQPQHF.

The chain couples TRBV5-4 to TRBJ2-6, with D possibly being TRBD1 (5 bases). Trimming pared 0 bases from V and 4 bases from J, leaving 14 bases between. This CDR3 has 17 amino acids. The V gene's germline CDR1 is SGHNT and CDR2 YYREEE (reference sequence). DNA for the CDR3: TGTGCCAGCAGCTTGGAGCAGGGTACGCGAGGGGCCAACGTCCTGACTTTC. Protein sequence: CASSLEQGTRGANVLTF.

This clone showed up just once. V is TRBV9 and J is TRBJ2-1; 9 bases line up with TRBD2. J lost 9 bases, V lost 0 bases, and 10 bases had no gene match. Germline V CDR1 and CDR2: SGDLS, YYNGEE. The CDR3 contains 16 residues. CDR3 region: CASSVVAGGPGVEQFF. The CDR3 DNA sequence: TGTGCCAGCAGCGTAGTGGCGGGAGGGCCAGGAGTTGAGCAGTTCTTC.

The J gene is TRBJ2-5, the V gene TRBV7-2, with 9 nucleotides matching TRBD1. With 2 bases clipped from V and 5 bases from J, the junction kept 9 bases outside the gene matches. CDR1 SGHTA and CDR2 FQGNSA come from the germline V gene. The CDR3 contains 16 residues. CDR3 protein: CASSLRGTGMRETQYF. The CDR3 bases are TGTGCCAGCAGCTTACGAGGGACAGGGATGAGGGAGACCCAGTACTTC.

The chain combines TRBV18 with TRBJ2-1, with a possible D match to TRBD2 (7 bases). The germline V and J ends were trimmed by 0 bases and 2 bases, with 11 bases remaining between them. From germline, CDR1 is KGHSH and CDR2 LQKENI. The CDR3 runs 16 residues. CDR3 sequence (DNA): TGTGCCAGCTCACCACCGGGGGGGGCGGCCTACAATGAGCAGTTCTTC. It translates to CASSPPGGAAYNEQFF.

The chain carries TRBV28 and TRBJ1-5; no clear D gene. Germline CDR1 is MDHEN and CDR2 is SYDVKM. CDR3 length: 13 amino acids. Trimming took 4 bases from V and 4 from J, leaving 8 bases between them. The CDR3 loop reads CASSYTENQPQHF. The CDR3 region has the DNA TGTGCCAGCAGTTACACGGAGAATCAGCCCCAGCATTTT.

The rearrangement joins TRBV6-1 to TRBJ2-7; tentative D call: TRBD1 (5 bases). Germline V gene data show CDR1 as MNHNS and CDR2 as SASEGT. The CDR3 sequence is 13 residues long. V lost 4 bases, J lost 7 bases, and 14 bases lay in between. This CDR3 reads CASSVTRVDEQYF. CDR3 bases: TGTGCCAGCAGTGTCACCAGGGTCGATGAGCAGTACTTC.

This sequence joins TRBV19 and TRBJ1-3, with D possibly TRBD1 on 6 matching bases. Germline values: CDR1 LNHDA, CDR2 SQIVND (reference sequence). The CDR3 totals 12 residues. V was clipped by 11 bases and J by 0 bases, with 8 bases between them. In nucleotides, the CDR3 is TGTGCCCGGGGGGCCTCTGGAAACACCATATATTTT. It encodes CARGASGNTIYF.

V is TRBV18 and J is TRBJ1-6; D remains ambiguous. Germline V gene sequence: CDR1 KGHSH, CDR2 LQKENI. The CDR3 contains 15 residues. The germline V and J ends were trimmed by 2 bases and 5 bases, with 10 bases remaining between them. CDR3 protein: CASSPYTDDNSPLHF. CDR3 DNA: TGTGCCAGCTCACCATATACGGACGATAATTCACCCCTCCACTTT.

This CDR3 is CASISGQGAAALPQHF. In nucleotides, the CDR3 is TGTGCCAGCATTTCTGGACAGGGGGCGGCGGCTCTGCCCCAGCATTTT. The chain is built from TRBV28 and TRBJ1-5, with TRBD1 identical over 11 bases. This CDR3 has 16 residues. Germline V gene sequence: CDR1 MDHEN, CDR2 SYDVKM. V lost 7 bases to trimming and J lost 9 bases; unmatched junction nucleotides: 14.

The chain uses TRBV9 and TRBJ2-7; tentative D call: TRBD2 (5 bases). The CDR3 has 13 residues. The germline V gene encodes CDR1 SGDLS and CDR2 YYNGEE. The V gene lost 4 bases and the J gene lost 3 bases, with 11 bases spanning the gap. This CDR3 reads CASSPGLGYEQYF. Here the CDR3 DNA reads TGTGCCAGCAGCCCTGGACTGGGCTACGAGCAGTACTTC.

The V and J genes are TRBV28 and TRBJ1-2, with TRBD1 identical over 9 bases. The CDR3 runs to 15 residues. Germline trimming cut 2 bases from V and 8 bases from J; bases unmatched to any gene: 9. CDR1 MDHEN and CDR2 SYDVKM come from the germline V gene. CDR3 nucleotide sequence: TGTGCCAGCAGTTTAAAATTCACAGGGGGCATCGGCTACACCTTC. Residues: CASSLKFTGGIGYTF.

The CDR3 region has the DNA TGTGCCAGCAGCTTAAACGCAGGGGGCTATGGCTACACCTTC. Translating it yields CASSLNAGGYGYTF. This chain joins TRBV7-9 and TRBJ1-2; 7 bases line up with TRBD1. V trimming: 2 bases; J trimming: 4 bases; junction bases outside the gene matches: 4. The germline V gene has CDR1 SEHNR and CDR2 FQNEAQ (reference sequence). The CDR3 spans 14 residues.